This is a list of T cell receptor beta chains from one sample in a study of cytotoxic CD8 clonotypes in ibrutinib-treated CLL. Profiled with immunoSEQ multiplex PCR; TCRdb holds only in-frame clones, not every one. The sample has 90,000 to 95,000 clones, approximately 71% seen once. The sequences come from PBMCs, collected after 24 months of ibrutinib treatment. These receptors were collected from a human donor with chronic lymphocytic leukemia. The CDR3 runs from the conserved cysteine through the conserved F or W. A D gene is named only where the DNA matches it firmly. Some rows mark clone size as missing; the rest say once, few, many or name a class of expanded clone.

>-|-|TRBV28|TRBJ1-2
TGTGCCAGCAGTTTACTTAAGGGAAGAGGAAGGTATGGCTACACCTTC
CASSLLKGRGRYGYTF
>-|few|TRBV7-6|TRBJ2-2
TGTGCCAGCAGCCAGGCCGCGAACACCGGGGAGCTGTTTTTT
CASSQAANTGELFF
>-|few|TRBV28|TRBJ1-3
TGTGCCAGCAGTATAACAGGCTTCTCTGGAAACACCATATATTTT
CASSITGFSGNTIYF
>-|-|TRBV10-2|TRBJ2-2
TGCGCCAGCAGTGAGTCGGTACCTCAGACGGGAGGGGAGCTGTTTTTT
CASSESVPQTGGELFF
>-|-|TRBV14|TRBJ1-1
TGTGCCAGCAGCCCGCCTGGGATGAACACTGAAGCTTTCTTT
CASSPPGMNTEAFF
>-|-|TRBV6-5|TRBJ2-3
TGTGCCAGCAGTTACTCCGGCAGGGCAACAGATACGCAGTATTTT
CASSYSGRATDTQYF
>-|few|TRBV2|TRBJ2-1
TGTGCCAGCAAATGGGAAAACAATGAGCAGTTCTTC
CASKWENNEQFF
>-|-|TRBV27|TRBJ1-4
TGTGCCAGCAGTCAGAGACAGACTAATGAAAAACTGTTTTTT
CASSQRQTNEKLFF
>-|-|TRBV28|TRBJ2-7
TGTGCCAGCACCGACCCGACCTCCTACGAGCAGTACTTC
CASTDPTSYEQYF
>TRBD2|-|TRBV27|TRBJ2-2
TGTGCCAGCAGTTCCTTAGCGGGAGGTGGTACCGGGGAGCTGTTTTTT
CASSSLAGGGTGELFF
>-|few|TRBV20-1|TRBJ1-1
TGCAGTGCTGTTAGACAGGCGGCAGCTTTCTTT
CSAVRQAAAFF
>TRBD1|-|TRBV10-1|TRBJ1-2
TGCGCCAGCAGTGAGCCGGGACAGAGCTATGGCTACACCTTC
CASSEPGQSYGYTF
>TRBD1|-|TRBV25-1|TRBJ2-4
TGTGCCAGCAGCCCGTTGCCGGGACAGGGAAACATTCAGTACTTC
CASSPLPGQGNIQYF
>TRBD1|-|TRBV9|TRBJ2-5
TGTGCCAGCAGCGTAGGTTCGCGCCCAGAAGGGGGCAGGGAGACCCAGTACTTC
CASSVGSRPEGGRETQYF
>-|-|TRBV7-2|TRBJ1-2
TGTGCCAGCAGCTTAGCGCTCGAGGTGCAGGGAAGGGATGGCTACACCTTC
CASSLALEVQGRDGYTF
>-|-|TRBV5-1|TRBJ2-1
TGCGCCAGCAGCTGGGCTAGAACCTCCTACAATGAGCAGTTCTTC
CASSWARTSYNEQFF
>-|-|TRBV7-9|TRBJ1-3
TGTGCCAGCACCCCTCAAGGTACCTACCCTGGAAACACCATATATTTT
CASTPQGTYPGNTIYF
>-|once|TRBV7-2|TRBJ2-7
TGTGCCAGCAGCTTAGCGCAGGGGGAGCAGTACTTC
CASSLAQGEQYF
>-|once|TRBV15|TRBJ2-7
TGTGCCACCAGCAGAGGAGGCGAGGCAGGACCTCGGGACGAGCAGTACTTC
CATSRGGEAGPRDEQYF
>TRBD1|many|TRBV5-4|TRBJ2-7
TGTGCCAGCAGCTTAGGGAAGTGGGACAGGGGCTACGAGCAGTACTTC
CASSLGKWDRGYEQYF
>-|-|TRBV10-3|TRBJ2-7
TGTGCCGCTCGAGGGGACACGTCCTACGAGCAGTACTTC
CAARGDTSYEQYF
>-|few|TRBV28|TRBJ2-2
TGTGCCAGCAGTTACCCCGGGGAGCTGTTTTTT
CASSYPGELFF
>-|-|TRBV19|TRBJ2-7
TGTGCCAGTAGTGTGTCGACAGGCTCCTACGAGCAGTACTTC
CASSVSTGSYEQYF
>TRBD1|few|TRBV19|TRBJ1-2
TGTGCCAGTAGTGAAGACAGGGGGATTAACTATGGCTACACCTTC
CASSEDRGINYGYTF
>-|few|TRBV6-5|TRBJ1-2
TGTGCCAGCAGGGGAGGGGAGGGAATTGGCTACACCTTC
CASRGGEGIGYTF
>-|-|TRBV25-1|TRBJ2-1
TGTGCCAGCAGTGAATCGGGGCTATCCTACAATGAGCAGTTCTTC
CASSESGLSYNEQFF
>-|once|TRBV11-3|TRBJ2-3
TGTGCCAGCAGCCGACACCCCGCGGGAGATACGCAGTATTTT
CASSRHPAGDTQYF
>-|-|TRBV18|TRBJ2-1
TGTGCCAGCTCACGCCGGGACGGAACTTACAATGAGCAGTTCTTC
CASSRRDGTYNEQFF
>TRBD1|few|TRBV18|TRBJ2-7
TGTGCCAGCTCACGGGGACAGGGTACAGGCGAGCAGTACTTC
CASSRGQGTGEQYF
>-|medium-sized|TRBV27|TRBJ2-1
TGTGCCAGCAGTTTGGACCGCAACTACAATGAGCAGTTCTTC
CASSLDRNYNEQFF
>-|few|TRBV20-1|TRBJ2-1
TGCAGTGCCTACAATGAGCAGTTCTTC
CSAYNEQFF
>-|-|TRBV4-3|TRBJ2-3
TGCGCCAGCAGCCCCGACGTGGGAGATACGCAGTATTTT
CASSPDVGDTQYF
>TRBD2|-|TRBV28|TRBJ2-5
TGTGCCAGCCGGGGGAGCGGGAGTTCAGAGACCCAGTACTTC
CASRGSGSSETQYF
>-|-|TRBV7-9|TRBJ2-3
TGTGCCAGCAGCTTAGACCCCAGGGCCCCTAGCACAGATACGCAGTATTTT
CASSLDPRAPSTDTQYF
>TRBD1|-|TRBV2|TRBJ2-2
TGTGCCAGCAGGAGGGGAACAGGGGTGACCGGGGAGCTGTTTTTT
CASRRGTGVTGELFF
>TRBD2|-|TRBV18|TRBJ2-2
TGTGCCAGCTCACCGCCGGGACTAGCGGGAGAAGGGGAGCTGTTTTTT
CASSPPGLAGEGELFF
>-|-|TRBV2|TRBJ2-7
TGTGCCAGCAGGAGGGACTCCTTCGTGGAGCAGTACTTC
CASRRDSFVEQYF
>TRBD2|-|TRBV7-2|TRBJ2-7
TGTGCCAGCAGCTTAGGACTAGCGGGGAAACCCTCCTACGAGCAGTACTTC
CASSLGLAGKPSYEQYF
>-|-|TRBV11-2|TRBJ2-7
TGTGCCAGCAGCCCCGCCGGGGCAGGGAGGTCCTACGAGCAGTACTTC
CASSPAGAGRSYEQYF
>-|-|TRBV18|TRBJ2-5
TGTGCCAGCTCACCACCCGTCACGAGAGAGACCCAGTACTTC
CASSPPVTRETQYF
>-|-|TRBV11-2|TRBJ1-1
TGTGCCAGCAGCTTGGGACGGTCCCTGAACACTGAAGCTTTCTTT
CASSLGRSLNTEAFF
>-|-|TRBV30|TRBJ1-2
TGTGCCTGGAGTGTACATGATCTCTGGGGCTACACCTTC
CAWSVHDLWGYTF
>TRBD2|-|TRBV5-4|TRBJ2-1
TGTGCCAGCAGCAGAACTAGCGGTTCGGGTAATGAGCAGTTCTTC
CASSRTSGSGNEQFF
>TRBD2|-|TRBV7-9|TRBJ2-1
TGTGCCAGCAGCTTTGGGACTAGCGGGACCGGTGAGCAGTTCTTC
CASSFGTSGTGEQFF
>-|-|TRBV5-1|TRBJ2-7
TGCGCCAGCAGCTTGTCGGGACTTAACGAGCAGTACTTC
CASSLSGLNEQYF
>-|-|TRBV6-5|TRBJ1-5
TGTGCCAGCAGTTACTCGCGCGGGGCAAATCAGCCCCAGCATTTT
CASSYSRGANQPQHF
>-|-|TRBV2|TRBJ1-6
TGTGCCAGCAGTTCCCGTACGATATTACTCAAAAGGCGGGGGAGGGATTCACCCCTCCACTTT
CASSSRTILLKRRGRDSPLHF
>-|few|TRBV9|TRBJ2-3
TGTGCCAGCAGCGGGACTTCGAGTCGTGCTGATACGCAGTATTTT
CASSGTSSRADTQYF
>-|few|TRBV7-6|TRBJ2-1
TGTGCCAGCAGCTCCCCCTCGAAAGACAGCTCCTACAATGAGCAGTTCTTC
CASSSPSKDSSYNEQFF
>-|once|TRBV5-4|TRBJ2-1
TGTGCCAGCAGCGACACTAGCAGGCTCGTCAATGAGCAGTTCTTC
CASSDTSRLVNEQFF